These T cell receptor beta chains were read from a single sample in a study of cytomegalovirus exposure and HLA in healthy donors. Repertoires were generated with immunoSEQ multiplex PCR, while TCRdb's copy carries only in-frame clones and drops some. The sample lists about 200,000 clones, roughly four fifths seen once, with 1.3% to 1.5% in the top ten. Sequenced sample: PBMCs. All receptors derive from a girl under 18 in good health and CMV-seronegative. Both conserved end residues are trimmed from each CDR3. Expanded clones are given a class, and other clones once, few, many or no size at all.

>.|TRBV18
ASSPLDSNQPQH
>.|TRBV5-1
ASSLDPAGGASIDSPLH
>.|TRBV7-9
ASSRVGGSNNEQF
>.|TRBV6-5
ASSYLFGGAPF
>.|TRBV7-9
ASSLGPDSTHNQPQH
>.|TRBV9
ASSVLGQDYGYT
>once|TRBV15
ATSNVRSTGGFRTEAF
>.|TRBV27
ASSLSRSNQETQY
>once|TRBV5-1
ASTLGRYQETQY
>.|TRBV4-2
ASSQAPTDLNTEAF
>.|TRBV4-2
ASSQDLEDRAHQETQY
>.|TRBV19
ASSTLEPGSPLH
>.|TRBV7-2
ASSLAGAVNEKLF
>.|TRBV6-4
ASSPSGTGGGFIGEQF